Below are 18 T cell receptor beta chains sequenced from a single sample in a study of vaccination and CD4 T cells after COVID-19. At the Johns Hopkins FTIC core, DNA taken from cultured CD4+ T cells was sequenced by way of the Oncomine TCR Beta short-read assay. A single record per CDR3 protein comes from TCRdb applying MiXCR to the PCR reads. The sample yields around 7,000 distinct CDR3 sequences, 70% to 80% seen once. These receptors' targets are unknown. The treatment: 10-day PBMC culture with coronavirus spike peptide pools or control peptides (ViraFEST assay). During the years 2011-2018, before the COVID-19 pandemic, the unexposed donor's CD4+ T cells were collected. The specimen sequenced was CD4+ T cells from blood, cultured in vitro. These receptors all come from a human donor in good health.

The chain combines TRBV2 with TRBJ2-5; D is unclear. V was pared by 2 bases and J by 4 bases, with 14 bases between. There are 15 residues in the CDR3. CDR1 and CDR2 from the germline V gene are SNHLY and FYNNEI. The CDR3 protein is CASSERVSVIETQYF. The CDR3 DNA reads TGTGCCAGCAGTGAAAGGGTCTCGGTTATAGAGACCCAGTACTTC.

The chain joins TRBV11-3 to TRBJ2-5, with TRBD1 identical over 10 bases. Germline V gene sequence: CDR1 SGHNT, CDR2 YENEEA. The J segment lost 5 bases and the V segment lost 5 bases, leaving 14 bases of the junction unmatched. The CDR3 contains 17 residues. CDR3 coding DNA: TGTGCCAGCAGCCTCTCCGCCGGGGACAGGGGTCCTGAGACCCAGTACTTC. It translates to CASSLSAGDRGPETQYF.

The chain carries TRBV28 and TRBJ2-4; the match to TRBD2 covers 12 bases. Germline lookup yields CDR1 MDHEN and CDR2 SYDVKM. J lost 7 bases, V lost 3 bases, and 16 bases had no gene match. The CDR3 extends over 19 amino acids. DNA for the CDR3: TGTGCCAGCAGTTTCCCCAACCCCGGGACTAGCGGGCGGGGGAACATTCAGTACTTC. It yields the protein CASSFPNPGTSGRGNIQYF.

The rearrangement joins TRBV6-1 to TRBJ2-7, with TRBD2 matching over 7 bases. Germline V gene data show CDR1 as MNHNS and CDR2 as SASEGT. This CDR3 spans 14 amino acids. The J segment lost 7 bases and the V segment lost 8 bases, leaving 14 bases of the junction unmatched. This chain's CDR3 is CASDLVGRGSEQYF. Here the CDR3 DNA reads TGTGCCAGCGACCTAGTTGGGAGGGGATCAGAGCAGTACTTC.

This clonotype was counted between two and nine times. V and J are TRBV15 and TRBJ1-1; tentatively, D is TRBD1 (6 bases). Germline CDR1 is LNHNV and CDR2 is YYDKDF (reference sequence). The CDR3 contains 17 residues. With 3 bases removed from V and 4 bases from J, the gap between germline ends came to 21 bases. CDR3 sequence: CATSSGGRRLSGTEAFF. The CDR3 nucleotides read TGTGCCACCAGCAGTGGGGGGCGAAGGTTAAGCGGCACTGAAGCTTTCTTT.

The J gene is TRBJ1-2, the V gene TRBV6-1; 10 nucleotides line up with TRBD1. Germline CDR1 reads MNHNS; CDR2 reads SASEGT. CDR3 length equals 14 residues. V dropped 7 bases and J dropped 4; count of bases not matched to a gene: 6. The CDR3 DNA sequence: TGTGCCAGCAAAGGACAGGGGGTCATCTATGGCTACACCTTC. Encoded protein: CASKGQGVIYGYTF.

The chain carries TRBV20-1 and TRBJ1-2; D is unclear. This CDR3 region has 16 residues. Germline V gene data show CDR1 as DFQATT and CDR2 as SNEGSKA (reference sequence). The V gene lost 3 bases and the J gene lost 0 bases, with 17 bases spanning the gap. This CDR3 reads CSARSVSADPNYGYTF. The CDR3 DNA is TGCAGTGCTAGGTCCGTCTCGGCGGATCCTAACTATGGCTACACCTTC.

V and J are TRBV20-1 and TRBJ1-2; tentatively, D is TRBD1 (5 bases). Between the trimmed V and J ends, which lost 3 bases and 8 bases, there was a span of 19 bases. The CDR3 sequence is 14 residues long. Germline V gene sequence: CDR1 DFQATT, CDR2 SNEGSKA (reference sequence). CDR3 residues: CSARLSGLRRGYTF. CDR3 nucleotide sequence: TGCAGTGCTAGGCTGTCGGGACTGCGTCGGGGCTACACCTTC.

The genes are TRBV6-2 or TRBV6-3 and TRBJ2-1; 9 bases line up with TRBD2. The length of the CDR3 is 14 residues. Per the germline V gene, CDR1 is MNHEY and CDR2 is SVGEGT. Trimming took 7 bases from V and 15 from J; bases not matched to a gene: 16. The CDR3 nucleotides read TGTGCCAGCACCCAAGGGCTAGCGGGGCCTCTTACGTTCTTC. Protein product: CASTQGLAGPLTFF.

J is TRBJ1-1 and V is TRBV29-1; unclear D gene. V lost 7 bases and J lost 0, with 12 bases in between. Per the germline V gene, CDR1 is SQVTM and CDR2 is ANQGSEA. CDR3 length: 13 amino acids. The CDR3 nucleotides are TGCAGCGCCACGAACGGGGTGAACACTGAAGCTTTCTTT. It translates to CSATNGVNTEAFF.

This clonotype was recorded only once. V usage is TRBV28 and J usage is TRBJ2-1; D is uncertain. Between the trimmed V and J ends, which lost 6 bases and 6 bases, there was a span of 18 bases. The CDR3 runs to 15 residues. CDR1 and CDR2 from the germline V gene are MDHEN and SYDVKM. CDR3 residues: CASSRILISSNEQFF. The DNA for the CDR3 is TGTGCCAGCAGCCGTATTTTAATTTCGAGCAATGAGCAGTTCTTC.

The V and J genes are TRBV6-2 or TRBV6-3 and TRBJ1-5; D gene ambiguous. This CDR3 comprises 15 residues. V gave up 8 bases and J gave up 7 bases, with 21 bases separating them. The germline V gene encodes CDR1 MNHEY and CDR2 SVGEGT. The CDR3 bases are TGTGCCAGCCTTAAGTCCGGATCCTCTGGACAGCCCCAGCATTTT. This translates into CASLKSGSSGQPQHF.

In this sample, this clonotype turned up a few times. The chain is built from TRBV6-5 and TRBJ1-1; 7 bases align to TRBD1. CDR1 and CDR2 from the germline V gene are MNHEY and SVGAGI. The length of the CDR3 is 16 residues. V gave up 2 bases and J gave up 0 bases; unmatched junction bases: 6. The CDR3 protein is CASSYTKTGLNTEAFF. For the CDR3, the DNA is TGTGCCAGCAGTTACACTAAGACAGGGCTGAACACTGAAGCTTTCTTT.

The chain couples TRBV15 to TRBJ1-1; D not certain. The CDR3 has 15 amino acids. V dropped 2 bases and J dropped 3 bases, with 13 bases sitting between them. CDR1 LNHNV and CDR2 YYDKDF come from the germline V gene (reference sequence). This CDR3 reads CATSRPRPEYTEAFF. CDR3 DNA: TGTGCCACCAGCAGACCTCGACCGGAATACACTGAAGCTTTCTTT.

The chain joins TRBV12-3 or TRBV12-4 to TRBJ2-1; D remains unclear. The J call is uncertain, as TRBJ2-7 better fits the DNA end. The CDR3 totals 13 residues. For the CDR3, the DNA is TGTGCCAGCAGTTTGGTAGGATACGGCGAGCAGTACTTC. It is translated as CASSLVGYGEQYF.

The V call is TRBV28, the J call TRBJ1-2, with D uncertain. CDR3 size: 14 residues. Per the germline V gene, CDR1 is MDHEN and CDR2 is SYDVKM. V was trimmed by 2 bases and J by 4 bases, leaving 11 bases between them. In DNA, the CDR3 is TGTGCCAGCAGTTTACTTGCAGGAAGCTATGGCTACACCTTC. Its protein is CASSLLAGSYGYTF.

This clonotype showed up just a few times. The CDR3 does not end in the conserved phenylalanine or tryptophan, so this is likely a read error. The DNA is left out, because the CDR3 cannot be placed on it with certainty; the CDR3 is given as TCRdb lists it. The chain employs TRBV11-3 and TRBJ2-3; the table assigns TRBD1, which was not confirmed against the DNA. In germline, CDR1 is SGHNT, CDR2 YENEEA. The CDR3 spans 10 amino acids, including both terminal residues. The CDR3 here is CASPGTGDRA.

V gene TRBV6-1 combines with J gene TRBJ1-1, with TRBD1 identical over 12 bases. Germline assignment: CDR1 MNHNS and CDR2 SASEGT. J was trimmed by 6 bases and V by 7 bases; bases with no gene match: 3. The CDR3 sequence is 13 residues long. This CDR3 is CASKGQGAPEAFF. For the CDR3, the DNA is TGTGCCAGCAAGGGACAGGGGGCCCCTGAAGCTTTCTTT.